This TCR beta chain was sequenced for a study of graft-versus-host responses after intestinal transplantation. The overall study: All recipients were transplanted with multivisceral, liver-intestinal, or isolated intestinal grafts.

CDR1 is SGHRS, CDR2 YFSETQ, per germline. Trimming cost V 1 base and J 3 bases, with 11 bases left between them. There are 14 residues in the CDR3. Here immunoSEQ multiplex PCR was the method, and the copy in TCRdb shows in-frame clones only, minus some. The table includes approximately 130,000 clones, just over 90% detected once. The study, taken as a whole, reports: High graft-versus-host to host-versus-graft T cell clonal ratios marked allografts of patients with graft-donor macrochimerism.

Turning to this clone: Its target is unknown.

The V gene is TRBV5-1, the J gene TRBJ2-7; D is possibly TRBD2 (5 bases). The sequenced sample was unstimulated CD4+ T cells sorted from spleen or lymph node cells, obtained before intestinal transplant. The sequence came from a human donor who received an intestinal transplant. This CDR3 is CASSLIPGDYEQYF. DNA of the CDR3: TGCGCCAGCAGCTTGATCCCCGGGGACTACGAGCAGTACTTC. The full variable domain, rest sourced from reference TRBV5-1 and TRBJ2-7, is KAGVTQTPRYLIKTRGQQVTLSCSPISGHRSVSWYQQTPGQGLQFLFEYFSETQRNKGNFPGRFSGRQFSNSRSEMNVSTLELGDSALYLCASSLIPGDYEQYFGPGTRLTVT.